These 21 T cell receptor beta chains originate from one sample sequenced in a study of OX40 agonist ivuxolimab in advanced cancers. Preparation of the library involved the immunoSEQ multiplex PCR assay. Not all clones reach the TCRdb copy of this immuneACCESS table, which keeps in-frame sequences only. Checked studies attribute under half of the gap to unresolved V genes and leave the rest unexplained. The sample records 40,000 to 60,000 clones, 80% to 85% of which are singletons. Around 6.8% of the sample is held by the ten biggest clonotypes. The sample was CD4+ or CD8+ T cells sorted from blood, taken in a trial of the OX40 agonist ivuxolimab. The source is an adult with an advanced solid tumor such as melanoma, head and neck, liver or kidney cancer.

The rearrangement joins TRBV19 to TRBJ2-2, with unresolved D. The CDR3 sequence is 16 residues long. Germline CDR1 LNHDA, CDR2 SQIVND (reference sequence). The V gene lost 1 base and the J gene lost 6 bases, with 15 bases spanning the gap. The CDR3 DNA sequence: TGTGCCAGTAGTATAGGGCCGACCACCCCCCCCGGGGAGCTGTTTTTT. Amino acid sequence: CASSIGPTTPPGELFF.

This clone was seen only a few times. The genes are TRBV15 and TRBJ1-4, with D possibly being TRBD1 (5 bases). V lost 0 bases and J 6 bases, leaving 17 bases between the germline ends. This CDR3 has 17 amino acids. Germline values: CDR1 LNHNV, CDR2 YYDKDF (reference sequence). CDR3 in DNA: TGTGCCACCAGCAGAGACCGGGCGGGGGTATTAGATGAAAAACTGTTTTTT. This encodes CATSRDRAGVLDEKLFF.

Worth noting for this clone: A far larger clone is one nucleotide away, so this likely arose from a read error. Other nucleotide sequences in the sample specify the same CDR3. V gene TRBV5-4 combines with J gene TRBJ2-7; 11 bases line up with TRBD2. The CDR3 totals 15 residues. V lost 4 bases and J lost 4; bases outside the gene matches: 7. The germline CDR1 and CDR2 sequences are SGHNT and YYREEE (reference sequence). CDR3 loop: CASSQALAGEYEQYF. The CDR3 bases are TGTGCCAGCAGCCAAGCACTAGCGGGGGAATACGAGCAGTACTTC.

Points on this clone: A far more abundant clone sits one base away, making this likely a read error. V is TRBV5-1 and J is TRBJ1-4; D gene unclear. Trimming removed 0 bases from V and 7 bases from J, with 7 bases in between. The CDR3 runs to 13 residues. Per germline, CDR1 SGHRS and CDR2 YFSETQ. The CDR3 spells CASSLGGPEKLFF. CDR3 DNA: TGCGCCAGCAGCTTGGGTGGGCCTGAAAAACTGTTTTTT.

This clone was found once. In the same sample, other DNA sequences code for this CDR3. This rearrangement joins TRBV9 to TRBJ2-1; TRBD2 matches at 7 bases. The CDR3 contains 14 residues. V lost 2 bases, J lost 7 bases, and 6 bases stayed unmatched. Germline V CDR1 and CDR2: SGDLS, YYNGEE. The CDR3 sequence: CASSVGGSGNEQFF. As DNA, the CDR3 is TGTGCCAGCAGCGTGGGCGGGAGCGGAAATGAGCAGTTCTTC.

V gene TRBV28 combines with J gene TRBJ2-7, with TRBD2 matching 10 bases. The CDR3 extends over 15 amino acids. Germline V CDR1 and CDR2: MDHEN, SYDVKM. The junction had 2 bases not matched to a gene; V was cut back by 1 base and J by 2 bases. The CDR3 here is CASSLFLAGAYEQYF. The CDR3 DNA reads as TGTGCCAGCAGTTTATTTCTAGCGGGAGCCTACGAGCAGTACTTC. The full variable domain, rest sourced from reference TRBV28 and TRBJ2-7, is DVKVTQSSRYLVKRTGEKVFLECVQDMDHENMFWYRQDPGLGLRLIYFSYDVKMKEKGDIPEGYSVSREKKERFSLILESASTNQTSMYLCASSLFLAGAYEQYFGPGTRLTVT.

The chain uses TRBV6-5 and TRBJ1-5; D remains unclear. Per the germline V gene, CDR1 is MNHEY and CDR2 is SVGAGI. Trimming took 2 bases from V and 2 from J, leaving 10 bases between them. This CDR3 is 15 amino acids long. The CDR3 sequence is CASSYRDIGNQPQHF. CDR3 nucleotide sequence: TGTGCCAGCAGTTACAGGGATATCGGCAATCAGCCCCAGCATTTT.

The chain carries TRBV9 and TRBJ2-2, with 9 bases lining up with TRBD1. Germline V lookup: CDR1 SGDLS, CDR2 YYNGEE. The CDR3 totals 16 residues. V gave up 3 bases and J gave up 1 base; unmatched junction bases: 4. The CDR3 coding sequence is TGTGCCAGCAGCGACCGACAGGGGGAGAACACCGGGGAGCTGTTTTTT. This encodes CASSDRQGENTGELFF.

The gene calls are TRBV28 and TRBJ1-1; D is unclear. Germline CDR1 is MDHEN and CDR2 is SYDVKM. CDR3 length: 13 residues. V was cut by 2 bases and J by 4 bases, with 8 bases left in between. The CDR3 nucleotides are TGTGCCAGCAGTTTACTCTATGGCACTGAAGCTTTCTTT. Protein: CASSLLYGTEAFF.

The chain couples TRBV30 to TRBJ1-2; 10 positions match TRBD1. The CDR3 length is 15 residues. From germline, CDR1 is GTSNPN and CDR2 SVGIG (reference sequence). Trimming removed 3 bases from V and 3 bases from J; junction bases left unmatched: 7. This CDR3 reads CAWSQTGGADYGYTF. The CDR3 DNA reads TGTGCCTGGAGCCAGACAGGGGGCGCCGACTATGGCTACACCTTC.

To note about this clone: One end of the junction is discordant with germline, which a read error may explain. The chain couples TRBV6-1 to TRBJ1-6; 9 bases are a match to TRBD1. The CDR3 totals 17 residues. CDR1 and CDR2 from the germline V gene are MNHNS and SASEGT. CDR3 DNA: TGTGCCAGCAGAGAAGGACAGGGGACGTCCGGTAATTCACCCCTCCACTTT. It translates to CASREGQGTSGNSPLHF.

This clone is a singleton in its sample. The chain is built from TRBV5-6 and TRBJ1-1; D is undetermined. CDR3 length: 15 amino acids. Germline-derived CDR1 and CDR2 are SGHDT and YYEEEE. The V and J ends lost 0 bases and 0 bases respectively, with 9 bases between them. CDR3 in amino acids: CASSLETRMNTEAFF. The CDR3 nucleotides read TGTGCCAGCAGCTTGGAGACAAGAATGAACACTGAAGCTTTCTTT.

The rearrangement links TRBV9 to TRBJ1-4; tentatively, D is TRBD1 (5 bases). Germline V gene lookup returns CDR1 SGDLS and CDR2 YYNGEE. This CDR3 has 15 residues. V lost 3 bases to trimming and J lost 3 bases, with 12 bases between them. The DNA of the CDR3 is TGTGCCAGCAGCGGGGACGGAGCTGCTAATGAAAAACTGTTTTTT. Translated: CASSGDGAANEKLFF.

The genes are TRBV7-6 and TRBJ1-1; possible D gene TRBD1, 5 bases. Trimming pared 2 bases from V and 4 bases from J, leaving 20 bases between. Germline CDR1 SGHVS, CDR2 FNYEAQ. The CDR3 extends over 17 amino acids. CDR3 sequence: CASSLPRLQGRITEAFF. For the CDR3, the DNA is TGTGCCAGCAGCTTACCCCGCCTGCAGGGTCGGATCACTGAAGCTTTCTTT.

The chain recombines TRBV27 with TRBJ2-6; D is possibly TRBD1 (5 bases). The V end was cut by 3 bases, the J end by 1 base, with 10 bases between. This CDR3 comprises 16 residues. Germline V CDR1 and CDR2: MNHEY, SMNVEV (reference sequence). CDR3 loop: CASSFLPGSGANVLTF. As DNA, the CDR3 is TGTGCCAGCAGTTTCCTTCCAGGGTCTGGGGCCAACGTCCTGACTTTC.

The rearrangement joins TRBV28 to TRBJ1-1; perhaps TRBD1 as D (6 bases). CDR1 and CDR2 (germline): MDHEN, SYDVKM. V was trimmed by 7 bases and J by 0 bases, leaving 21 bases between them. This CDR3 comprises 17 residues. CDR3 bases: TGTGCCAGCACCACCCCTGCAGGGGTCTTCTTGAACACTGAAGCTTTCTTT. Encoded protein: CASTTPAGVFLNTEAFF.

This clone was counted ten times or more. This chain links TRBV28 with TRBJ2-3, with D perhaps TRBD1 or TRBD2 (5 bases each). Germline CDR1 reads MDHEN; CDR2 reads SYDVKM. This CDR3 region has 12 residues. The V gene lost 8 bases and the J gene lost 5 bases, with 11 bases spanning the gap. DNA of the CDR3: TGTGCCAGCGGGACCAAATTAGATACGCAGTATTTT. Translation: CASGTKLDTQYF.

The rearrangement links TRBV11-2 to TRBJ1-2, with D perhaps TRBD1 (5 bases). Trimming stripped 3 bases from V and 4 bases from J, with 15 bases between. Germline CDR1 SGHAT, CDR2 FQNNGV. CDR3 length: 15 amino acids. The CDR3 protein is CASSFSGDSGYGYTF. The CDR3, as DNA: TGTGCCAGCAGCTTCAGCGGAGACAGCGGCTATGGCTACACCTTC.

J is TRBJ2-1 and V is TRBV6-6; no reliable D call. Germline V gene data show CDR1 as MNHNY and CDR2 as SVGAGI (reference sequence). With 7 bases removed from V and 6 bases from J, the gap between germline ends came to 10 bases. The CDR3 runs to 12 residues. CDR3: CASTPPSNEQFF. CDR3 in DNA: TGTGCCAGCACCCCACCCTCCAATGAGCAGTTCTTC.

There are a few counts of this clone. The rearrangement links TRBV28 to TRBJ2-7, with no clear D. Trimming took 5 bases from V and 0 from J, leaving 5 bases between them. The CDR3 spans 12 residues. Germline V gene data show CDR1 as MDHEN and CDR2 as SYDVKM. The CDR3 DNA is TGTGCCAGCAGTGCCTACTCCTACGAGCAGTACTTC. Amino acid sequence: CASSAYSYEQYF.

The chain employs TRBV7-2 and TRBJ1-5, with 7 bases identical to TRBD1. The ends lost 5 bases at V and 0 bases at J; junction bases unmatched: 4. The germline CDR1 and CDR2 sequences are SGHTA and FQGNSA. The CDR3 runs 15 residues. The CDR3 DNA sequence: TGTGCCAGCAGCCCCGGGACAGTTAGCAATCAGCCCCAGCATTTT. The encoded protein is CASSPGTVSNQPQHF.